The next 20 T cell receptor beta chains were all read from a single sample in a study of blood T cell repertoires in COVID-19 (dated by TCRdb to the early 2020s). Libraries were constructed by the immunoSEQ multiplex PCR assay. TCRdb carries this immuneACCESS record with in-frame sequences only. Its versions omit some clonotypes, under half of them owing to an unresolved V gene in the studies checked, with the rest unexplained. This sample holds about 210,000 clones; 80% to 90% were observed only once. The ten largest clones capture approximately 7.4% of the sample. The sample was peripheral blood. The origin of the receptors is a woman aged 45-60 years with acute or convalescent COVID-19.

This clone appeared a few times. The chain has TRBV6-5 and TRBJ1-2; TRBD1 is a possible D gene (5 bases). The CDR3 loop spans 12 amino acids. Germline V lookup: CDR1 MNHEY, CDR2 SVGAGI. The V and J ends lost 6 bases and 3 bases respectively, with 8 bases between them. The CDR3 bases are TGTGCCAGCAGCACGACAGACTATGGCTACACCTTC. It translates to CASSTTDYGYTF.

V and J are TRBV11-3 and TRBJ2-7; D may be TRBD2 (5 bases). The CDR3 spans 14 residues. Germline assignment: CDR1 SGHNT and CDR2 YENEEA. V lost 3 bases, J lost 5 bases, and 14 bases lay in between. CDR3: CASSLFPSLHEQYF. In nucleotides, the CDR3 is TGTGCCAGCAGCTTGTTCCCTAGCCTCCACGAGCAGTACTTC.

This chain links TRBV29-1 with TRBJ2-1; D may be TRBD2 (6 bases). There are 14 residues in the CDR3. V gave up 3 bases and J gave up 4 bases, with 13 bases separating them. Germline V gene sequence: CDR1 SQVTM, CDR2 ANQGSEA. The CDR3 DNA is TGCAGCGTTGAGCGGAGTGGGACTTACAATGAGCAGTTCTTC. Amino acid sequence: CSVERSGTYNEQFF.

The rearrangement uses TRBV12-5 and TRBJ2-7, with a weak D call TRBD1 (5 bases). Trimming removed 7 bases at V and 0 bases at J, with 13 bases between. The CDR3 has 14 amino acids. The germline V gene encodes CDR1 LGHNT and CDR2 FRNRAP. CDR3 nucleotide sequence: TGTGCTAGTGCCAGCTCGCAGGGCTCCTACGAGCAGTACTTC. Its translation: CASASSQGSYEQYF. Full variable domain (remainder filled in from reference TRBV12-5 and TRBJ2-7): DARVTQTPRHKVTEMGQEVTMRCQPILGHNTVFWYRQTMMQGLELLAYFRNRAPLDDSGMPKDRFSAEMPDATLATLKIQPSEPRDSAVYFCASASSQGSYEQYFGPGTRLTVT.

The chain carries TRBV7-9 and TRBJ1-6; TRBD1 is a possible D gene (6 bases). This CDR3 region has 15 residues. Deletions cut 3 bases from V and 7 bases from J, with 13 bases between. Germline-derived CDR1 and CDR2 are SEHNR and FQNEAQ (reference sequence). The CDR3 DNA reads as TGTGCCAGCAGCTTGCTACAGGGAGTCAATTCACCCCTCCACTTT. It translates to CASSLLQGVNSPLHF.

CDR3 sequence reads: CSARDYTEAFF. CDR3 nucleotides: TGCAGTGCCCGGGACTACACTGAAGCTTTCTTT. The chain uses TRBV20-1 and TRBJ1-1, with D tentatively TRBD1 (5 bases). Germline CDR1 is DFQATT and CDR2 is SNEGSKA (reference sequence). Trimming left V 6 bases short and J 3 bases short, with 8 bases between. CDR3 length: 11 residues.

The rearrangement uses TRBV29-1 and TRBJ2-1; 13 bases line up with TRBD2. Germline V gene data show CDR1 as SQVTM and CDR2 as ANQGSEA. Trimming removed 7 bases from V and 8 bases from J; junction bases left unmatched: 5. The CDR3 length is 13 residues. The CDR3 region is CSGRTSGSDEQFF. The CDR3 region has the DNA TGCAGCGGCCGGACTAGCGGGAGCGATGAGCAGTTCTTC.

The chain carries TRBV6-5 and TRBJ1-1; no clear D. This CDR3 has 14 amino acids. CDR1 and CDR2 from the germline V gene are MNHEY and SVGAGI. Trimming removed 6 bases at V and 1 base at J, with 12 bases between. The CDR3 DNA sequence: TGTGCCAGCAGATACGCACTAACGAACACTGAAGCTTTCTTT. Amino acids: CASRYALTNTEAFF.

At least ten counts were recorded for this clone. The V and J genes are TRBV10-1 and TRBJ2-3; perhaps TRBD2 as D (6 bases). The length of the CDR3 is 16 residues. Trimming left V 1 base short and J 0 bases short, with 11 bases between. Germline V gene data show CDR1 as WNHNN and CDR2 as SYGVQD (reference sequence). The CDR3 sequence is CASSEFGGTSTDTQYF. The CDR3 DNA reads as TGCGCCAGCAGTGAGTTTGGAGGGACTAGCACAGATACGCAGTATTTT.

The table lists this clone with a count of one. The chain is built from TRBV6-5 and TRBJ1-5; D is undetermined. V lost 5 bases and J lost 7, with 9 bases in between. The germline gives CDR1 MNHEY, CDR2 SVGAGI. This CDR3 has 12 residues. The CDR3 DNA is TGTGCCAGCAGTCATTCAGGACAGCCCCAGCATTTT. Translating gives CASSHSGQPQHF.

This chain joins TRBV6-5 and TRBJ2-1; 9 bases match TRBD2. The CDR3 spans 14 residues. Germline V gene data show CDR1 as MNHEY and CDR2 as SVGAGI. The J segment lost 5 bases and the V segment lost 7 bases, leaving 6 bases of the junction unmatched. DNA for the CDR3: TGTGCCAGCATCAGGGCTAGCGGGAACAATGAGCAGTTCTTC. Its translation is CASIRASGNNEQFF.

The chain recombines TRBV6-5 with TRBJ2-7, with D possibly being TRBD2 (5 bases). In germline, CDR1 is MNHEY, CDR2 SVGAGI. V dropped 5 bases and J dropped 4 bases, with 15 bases sitting between them. This CDR3 is built from 14 residues. The CDR3: CASSPGTGYYEQYF. In DNA, the CDR3 is TGTGCCAGCAGTCCCGGAACGGGGTATTACGAGCAGTACTTC.

J is TRBJ1-5 and V is TRBV24-1; no firm D call. Trimming cost V 6 bases and J 0 bases, with 5 bases left between them. The CDR3 loop spans 13 amino acids. CDR1 is KGHDR and CDR2 is SFDVKD in the germline V gene. CDR3: CATSKLSNQPQHF. The CDR3, as DNA: TGTGCCACCAGTAAACTTAGCAATCAGCCCCAGCATTTT.

This clone came up once. This chain uses TRBV11-2 with TRBJ2-1; D remains unclear. The CDR3 extends over 14 amino acids. Trimming took off 5 bases at V and 6 bases at J, with 14 bases between the two ends. Germline assignment: CDR1 SGHAT and CDR2 FQNNGV. The CDR3: CASSPSSLVNEQFF. Here the CDR3 DNA reads TGTGCCAGCAGCCCCTCCTCCTTAGTCAATGAGCAGTTCTTC.

The V call is TRBV28, the J call TRBJ1-6; D might be TRBD1 (5 bases). Deletions cut 6 bases from V and 8 bases from J, with 14 bases between. The CDR3 consists of 14 residues. Germline-derived CDR1 and CDR2 are MDHEN and SYDVKM. CDR3 amino acids: CASSREVRDSPLHF. In DNA form, the CDR3 reads TGTGCCAGCAGCCGAGAGGTCAGGGATTCACCCCTCCACTTT.

The gene calls are TRBV6-5 and TRBJ1-3; D is perhaps TRBD1 (6 bases). Germline V gene sequence: CDR1 MNHEY, CDR2 SVGAGI. CDR3 size: 13 residues. With 4 bases removed from V and 8 bases from J, the gap between germline ends came to 12 bases. For the CDR3, the DNA is TGTGCCAGCAGTTTACAGGGCACGGACACCATATATTTT. This encodes CASSLQGTDTIYF.

This clone has just one count. V and J are TRBV28 and TRBJ1-5; 10 bases fit TRBD1. In germline, CDR1 is MDHEN, CDR2 SYDVKM. After removal of 5 bases from V and 4 bases from J, the junction contained 17 bases not matched to a gene. This CDR3 has 19 residues. The CDR3 sequence: CASSPTDRGLIFANQPQHF. Written as DNA, the CDR3 is TGTGCCAGCAGTCCCACCGACAGGGGGCTAATCTTTGCAAATCAGCCCCAGCATTTT. The full variable domain, its missing parts supplied by reference TRBV28 and TRBJ1-5, is DVKVTQSSRYLVKRTGEKVFLECVQDMDHENMFWYRQDPGLGLRLIYFSYDVKMKEKGDIPEGYSVSREKKERFSLILESASTNQTSMYLCASSPTDRGLIFANQPQHFGDGTRLSIL.

The CDR3: CASSSRDTGNSPLHF. CDR3 sequence (DNA): TGCGCCAGCAGCTCGAGGGACACAGGAAATTCACCCCTCCACTTT. The gene calls are TRBV5-1 and TRBJ1-6, with D possibly TRBD1 on 6 matching bases. Looked up from germline, CDR1 is SGHRS and CDR2 is YFSETQ. Trimming cost V 3 bases and J 7 bases, with 14 bases left between them. This CDR3 has 15 residues.

There are a few counts of this clone. The chain links TRBV2 to TRBJ2-5, with 7 bases aligning to TRBD2. CDR1 is SNHLY and CDR2 is FYNNEI in the germline V gene. The V segment lost 0 bases and the J segment 1 base; nucleotides outside the gene matches: 2. The length of the CDR3 is 15 residues. CDR3 bases: TGTGCCAGCAGTGAAGCCGGGAGGCCCCAAGAGACCCAGTACTTC. This encodes CASSEAGRPQETQYF.

This clone was found a few times. The rearrangement links TRBV27 to TRBJ1-5; the match to TRBD1 covers 7 bases. Germline-derived CDR1 and CDR2 are MNHEY and SMNVEV (reference sequence). J was trimmed by 3 bases and V by 5 bases; bases with no gene match: 10. The CDR3 spans 16 residues. The CDR3 loop reads CASSPFQGVDNQPQHF. As DNA, the CDR3 is TGTGCCAGCAGTCCCTTTCAGGGGGTGGACAATCAGCCCCAGCATTTT.